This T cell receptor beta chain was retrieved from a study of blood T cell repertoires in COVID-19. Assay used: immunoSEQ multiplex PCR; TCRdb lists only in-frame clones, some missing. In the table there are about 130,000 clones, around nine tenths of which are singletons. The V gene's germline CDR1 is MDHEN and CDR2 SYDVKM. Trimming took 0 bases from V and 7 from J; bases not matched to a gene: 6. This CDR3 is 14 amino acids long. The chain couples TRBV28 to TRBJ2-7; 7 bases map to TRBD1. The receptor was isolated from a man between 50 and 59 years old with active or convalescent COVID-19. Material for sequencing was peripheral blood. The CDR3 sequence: CASSLWKQGFEQYF. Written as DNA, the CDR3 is TGTGCCAGCAGTTTATGGAAACAGGGGTTTGAGCAGTACTTC. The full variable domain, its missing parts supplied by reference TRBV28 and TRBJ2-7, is DVKVTQSSRYLVKRTGEKVFLECVQDMDHENMFWYRQDPGLGLRLIYFSYDVKMKEKGDIPEGYSVSREKKERFSLILESASTNQTSMYLCASSLWKQGFEQYFGPGTRLTVT.